The 30 T cell receptor beta chains below come from one sample, sequenced in a study of pediatric ulcerative colitis. Profiling relied on immunoSEQ multiplex PCR, and the TCRdb table lists in-frame clones only, not all of them. The table records some 50,000 clones, around 78% of them present only once. The rectum was sampled with one to two pinch biopsies at colonoscopy. Sequencing used gut tissue. The receptors stem from a girl between 10 and 17 years old with moderate ulcerative colitis.

A few counts support this clone. The chain has TRBV23-1 and TRBJ2-7; maybe TRBD2 (7 bases). TRBV23-1 is flagged as an ORF with uncertain function. The V end was cut by 3 bases, the J end by 0 bases, with 21 bases between. The length of the CDR3 is 18 residues. This chain's CDR3 is CASSQGRPGGAISYEQYF. The DNA for the CDR3 is TGCGCCAGCAGTCAGGGTCGACCTGGGGGGGCAATCTCCTACGAGCAGTACTTC.

The chain has TRBV4-3 and TRBJ2-3; either TRBD1 or TRBD2 may fit D (5 bases each). There are 12 residues in the CDR3. Trimming left V 2 bases short and J 8 bases short, with 8 bases between. Germline V gene sequence: CDR1 LGHNA, CDR2 YSLEER. The CDR3 loop reads CASSQKGSTQYF. As DNA, the CDR3 is TGCGCCAGCAGCCAAAAGGGGAGTACGCAGTATTTT.

This chain uses TRBV11-3 with TRBJ2-3; the match to TRBD2 covers 8 bases. The junction had 7 bases not matched to a gene; V was cut back by 3 bases and J by 2 bases. Per germline, CDR1 SGHNT and CDR2 YENEEA. This CDR3 spans 16 amino acids. The CDR3 nucleotides read TGTGCCAGCAGCTTTAGCGGGGCGCCCCCCACAGATACGCAGTATTTT. It encodes CASSFSGAPPTDTQYF.

V gene TRBV6-1 combines with J gene TRBJ2-7; D might be TRBD1 (7 bases). V was shortened by 0 bases and J by 2 bases, with 11 bases between the two germline ends. Germline-derived CDR1 and CDR2 are MNHNS and SASEGT. This CDR3 region has 15 residues. The CDR3: CASSEAAGGTYEQYF. CDR3 in DNA: TGTGCCAGCAGTGAAGCGGCAGGGGGGACCTACGAGCAGTACTTC.

This clone has more than one count but fewer than ten. The rearrangement joins TRBV7-9 to TRBJ1-6; TRBD1 aligns across 11 bases. Germline assignment: CDR1 SEHNR and CDR2 FQNEAQ (reference sequence). The CDR3 contains 15 residues. Unmatched junction bases numbered 3, after V lost 3 bases and J lost 8 bases. CDR3 in amino acids: CASSLTGQGDSPLHF. In nucleotides, the CDR3 is TGTGCCAGCAGCTTGACGGGACAGGGGGATTCACCCCTCCACTTT.

The chain is built from TRBV11-2 and TRBJ2-7, with 7 bases matching TRBD2. This CDR3 spans 16 amino acids. In germline, CDR1 is SGHAT, CDR2 FQNNGV. V was pared by 5 bases and J by 2 bases, with 12 bases of the junction left unmatched. The CDR3 DNA sequence: TGTGCCAGCAGCGGACACGGGGGGTACGCCACCTACGAGCAGTACTTC. Protein sequence: CASSGHGGYATYEQYF.

This clone was counted only a few times. The chain has TRBV5-1 and TRBJ1-1; a possible D gene is TRBD1 (6 bases). V shed 4 bases and J shed 1 base, with 11 bases lying between them. The germline gives CDR1 SGHRS, CDR2 YFSETQ. CDR3 length: 14 residues. The CDR3 loop reads CASSGTGQNTEAFF. DNA of the CDR3: TGCGCCAGCAGCGGAACGGGACAGAACACTGAAGCTTTCTTT. Based on the CDR3 plus reference TRBV5-1 and TRBJ1-1, the full variable domain is KAGVTQTPRYLIKTRGQQVTLSCSPISGHRSVSWYQQTPGQGLQFLFEYFSETQRNKGNFPGRFSGRQFSNSRSEMNVSTLELGDSALYLCASSGTGQNTEAFFGQGTRLTVV.

This chain links TRBV29-1 with TRBJ2-5; D is unresolved. The V gene's germline CDR1 is SQVTM and CDR2 ANQGSEA. Trimming stripped 1 base from V and 7 bases from J, with 22 bases between. The CDR3 extends over 16 amino acids. In DNA, the CDR3 is TGCAGCGTTGAAGGCGGCCTGGGGAACCTCCCAAGGACCCAGTACTTC. Its protein is CSVEGGLGNLPRTQYF.

J is TRBJ2-4 and V is TRBV2; D is possibly TRBD1 (5 bases). In germline, CDR1 is SNHLY, CDR2 FYNNEI. The CDR3 is 13 amino acids. The ends were cut back, 2 bases at V and 9 bases at J, with 11 bases in the middle. In DNA form, the CDR3 reads TGTGCCAGCAGTGAACTGGACACGGCCATTCAGTACTTC. It yields the protein CASSELDTAIQYF.

This chain connects TRBV6-6 to TRBJ1-2; tentative D call: TRBD1 (6 bases). Trimming took 8 bases from V and 3 from J, leaving 19 bases between them. In germline, CDR1 is MNHNY, CDR2 SVGAGI (reference sequence). This CDR3 has 15 amino acids. In DNA form, the CDR3 reads TGTGCCAGCTGTCTTGGGGGCGGTACGTACTATGGCTACACCTTC. Translation gives CASCLGGGTYYGYTF.

The chain recombines TRBV5-1 with TRBJ2-6; 7 bases align to TRBD2. V gave up 1 base and J gave up 4 bases; unmatched junction bases: 5. This CDR3 region has 16 residues. Germline loops: CDR1 SGHRS, CDR2 YFSETQ. The CDR3 nucleotides read TGCGCCAGCAGCTTGAGCGGGGCAGAAGGGGCCAACGTCCTGACTTTC. This encodes CASSLSGAEGANVLTF. The variable domain in full, with the rest retrieved from reference TRBV5-1 and TRBJ2-6, is KAGVTQTPRYLIKTRGQQVTLSCSPISGHRSVSWYQQTPGQGLQFLFEYFSETQRNKGNFPGRFSGRQFSNSRSEMNVSTLELGDSALYLCASSLSGAEGANVLTFGAGSRLTVL.

This clone was observed a single time. This chain connects TRBV28 to TRBJ2-2; D is undetermined. Trimming left V 4 bases short and J 4 bases short, with 13 bases between. The germline V gene encodes CDR1 MDHEN and CDR2 SYDVKM. The CDR3 extends over 15 amino acids. CDR3 region: CASSWGRASTGELFF. CDR3 nucleotides: TGTGCCAGCAGTTGGGGAAGGGCCAGCACCGGGGAGCTGTTTTTT.

This clone was detected only once. This sequence joins TRBV5-1 and TRBJ1-2; 8 bases line up with TRBD1. Germline loops: CDR1 SGHRS, CDR2 YFSETQ. V trimming: 0 bases; J trimming: 9 bases; junction bases outside the gene matches: 4. This CDR3 is 13 amino acids long. The CDR3 bases are TGCGCCAGCAGCTTGGCAGGGGGCGGTAGCTACACCTTC. Protein product: CASSLAGGGSYTF.

The table lists this clone with a few counts. This CDR3 is CASSLEPVVTEAFF. CDR3 bases: TGTGCCAGCAGCTTGGAGCCAGTCGTCACTGAAGCTTTCTTT. The rearrangement uses TRBV5-4 and TRBJ1-1, with unresolved D. The CDR3 loop spans 14 amino acids. V dropped 0 bases and J dropped 4 bases, with 10 bases sitting between them. The V gene's germline CDR1 is SGHNT and CDR2 YYREEE (reference sequence).

The chain recombines TRBV5-1 with TRBJ2-3; D may be TRBD1 or TRBD2 (5 bases each). V was cut by 3 bases and J by 2 bases, with 10 bases left in between. The CDR3 is 14 residues long. Looked up from germline, CDR1 is SGHRS and CDR2 is YFSETQ. The CDR3 nucleotides read TGCGCCAGCAGCTCAGGGAGTACCACAGATACGCAGTATTTT. It is translated as CASSSGSTTDTQYF.

This clone was counted only a few times. This rearrangement joins TRBV15 to TRBJ2-1; 7 bases match TRBD2. The CDR3 runs to 16 residues. J was trimmed by 6 bases and V by 4 bases; bases with no gene match: 12. Looked up from germline, CDR1 is LNHNV and CDR2 is YYDKDF (reference sequence). CDR3 sequence: CATSTQVGTTGNEQFF. CDR3 DNA: TGTGCCACCAGCACCCAAGTGGGGACTACAGGCAATGAGCAGTTCTTC.

The rearrangement joins TRBV7-9 to TRBJ2-3; 9 bases are a match to TRBD2. The CDR3 loop spans 15 amino acids. Per the germline V gene, CDR1 is SEHNR and CDR2 is FQNEAQ (reference sequence). With 4 bases clipped from V and 3 bases from J, the junction kept 5 bases outside the gene matches. CDR3 loop: CASSSAAGGTDTQYF. The DNA of the CDR3 is TGTGCCAGCAGCTCTGCAGCGGGAGGAACAGATACGCAGTATTTT.

On this clone: The identical CDR3 is also encoded by other nucleotide sequences in the sample. This chain links TRBV4-1 with TRBJ2-2; D not certain. Per germline, CDR1 MGHRA and CDR2 YSYEKL. The CDR3 is 14 amino acids. Between the trimmed V and J ends, which lost 0 bases and 4 bases, there was a span of 6 bases. The CDR3 DNA is TGCGCCAGCAGCCAAGATCGGTCCACCGGGGAGCTGTTTTTT. Protein sequence: CASSQDRSTGELFF.

A few counts support this clone. The chain uses TRBV29-1 and TRBJ2-2; D might be TRBD2 (6 bases). Germline V CDR1 and CDR2: SQVTM, ANQGSEA. V lost 7 bases, J lost 3 bases, and 12 bases lay in between. This CDR3 has 13 residues. CDR3 in amino acids: CSGRGRHTGELFF. Here the CDR3 DNA reads TGCAGCGGGAGAGGGAGGCACACCGGGGAGCTGTTTTTT.

The chain links TRBV6-1 to TRBJ1-1; D remains ambiguous. The CDR3 is 14 residues long. The germline V and J ends were trimmed by 2 bases and 9 bases, with 16 bases remaining between them. Germline CDR1 reads MNHNS; CDR2 reads SASEGT. CDR3 sequence: CASSEQETSSKAFF. In DNA form, the CDR3 reads TGTGCCAGCAGTGAACAGGAAACCTCCTCCAAAGCTTTCTTT.

This chain links TRBV21-1 with TRBJ1-2. TRBV21-1 is reported as a pseudogene. This CDR3 spans 14 amino acids. CDR3 amino acids: CASSSGGIGYGYTF. The CDR3 DNA reads as TGTGCCAGCAGCAGTGGAGGGATAGGCTATGGCTACACCTTC.

V and J are TRBV28 and TRBJ2-5; 16 nucleotides agree with TRBD2. The germline V gene encodes CDR1 MDHEN and CDR2 SYDVKM. Trimming took 5 bases from V and 2 from J; bases not matched to a gene: 2. The CDR3 has 16 amino acids. The CDR3 protein is CASSRGLAGGQETQYF. DNA for the CDR3: TGTGCCAGCAGTAGGGGACTAGCGGGAGGGCAAGAGACCCAGTACTTC.

The V and J genes are TRBV6-4 and TRBJ2-7; the match to TRBD1 covers 8 bases. Per germline, CDR1 MRHNA and CDR2 SNTAGT. This CDR3 has 15 amino acids. V was pared by 6 bases and J by 2 bases, with 9 bases of the junction left unmatched. CDR3 coding DNA: TGTGCCAGCAGCCTTCGGGACAGGAACACCTACGAGCAGTACTTC. The encoded protein is CASSLRDRNTYEQYF.

The V gene is TRBV28, the J gene TRBJ2-7; D ambiguous. The CDR3 length is 15 residues. From germline, CDR1 is MDHEN and CDR2 SYDVKM. V lost 3 bases and J lost 5, with 17 bases in between. The CDR3 spells CASSFRELSFHEQYF. CDR3 nucleotides: TGTGCCAGCAGTTTCAGAGAGTTGTCTTTTCACGAGCAGTACTTC.

J is TRBJ2-1 and V is TRBV7-2; D is possibly TRBD2 (7 bases). V lost 5 bases and J lost 1, with 12 bases in between. This CDR3 spans 15 amino acids. The germline V gene has CDR1 SGHTA and CDR2 FQGNSA. CDR3 residues: CASSPRGGSYNEQFF. For the CDR3, the DNA is TGTGCCAGCAGCCCTAGGGGGGGGTCCTACAATGAGCAGTTCTTC.

In this sample, this clone turned up a few times. J is TRBJ2-7 and V is TRBV4-3; TRBD1 aligns across 7 bases. CDR3 length: 14 amino acids. V shed 1 base and J 6 bases; nucleotides not matched to a gene: 6. Germline V lookup: CDR1 LGHNA, CDR2 YSLEER. The CDR3 nucleotides read TGCGCCAGCAGCCAAGGAGGACAGGCTGGCGAGCAGTACTTC. Translated: CASSQGGQAGEQYF.

V and J are TRBV7-2 and TRBJ1-5; D ambiguous. CDR1 SGHTA and CDR2 FQGNSA come from the germline V gene. The CDR3 length is 15 residues. V was cut by 5 bases and J by 4 bases, with 15 bases left in between. In nucleotides, the CDR3 is TGTGCCAGCAGCCGAAGTGGGTCGCTAAATCAGCCCCAGCATTTT. It translates to CASSRSGSLNQPQHF.

This clone came up a few times. The rearrangement links TRBV6-1 to TRBJ1-1, with D perhaps matching TRBD1 (5 bases). Trimming left V 2 bases short and J 10 bases short, with 14 bases between. This CDR3 region has 13 residues. The V gene's germline CDR1 is MNHNS and CDR2 SASEGT. The CDR3 here is CASSERWGLSAFF. The CDR3 DNA follows: TGTGCCAGCAGTGAAAGGTGGGGGTTATCAGCTTTCTTT.

The rearrangement uses TRBV14 and TRBJ1-1; D gene ambiguous. Germline CDR1 SGHDN, CDR2 FVKESK. The V and J ends lost 3 bases and 4 bases respectively, with 9 bases between them. The CDR3 is made up of 13 amino acids. Written as DNA, the CDR3 is TGTGCCAGCAGCCAGTATATCAGCACTGAAGCTTTCTTT. Translating gives CASSQYISTEAFF.

This clone was picked up one time. CDR3 protein: CASSQAGFATEAFF. The CDR3 bases are TGCGCCAGCAGCCAAGCAGGGTTCGCCACTGAAGCTTTCTTT. This chain uses TRBV4-3 with TRBJ1-1; maybe TRBD1 (5 bases). Trimming took 1 base from V and 4 from J, leaving 10 bases between them. CDR1 and CDR2 (germline): LGHNA, YSLEER. CDR3 length equals 14 residues.